These T cell receptor beta chains were read from a single sample in a study of OX40 agonist ivuxolimab in advanced cancers. Sequencing was performed with immunoSEQ multiplex PCR; in TCRdb, only in-frame clones are kept and a portion is missing. Altogether about 80,000 clones are present, 90% to 95% being singletons, with the ten largest covering more than 0.6%. The sequencing here drew on CD4+ or CD8+ T cells sorted from blood, taken in a trial of the OX40 agonist ivuxolimab. The receptors were sampled from an adult with an advanced solid tumor such as melanoma, head and neck, liver or kidney cancer. CDR3s include the opening cysteine and the closing phenylalanine or tryptophan. The order of the fields is V gene, clone size, CDR3 length, D gene, J gene, CDR3 DNA, CDR3 protein. The D gene is left open where the match is weak. The size entry is marked missing in some rows and otherwise reads once, few, many or a size class.

V gene: TRBV5-6; clone size: -; CDR3 length: 12; D gene: -; J gene: TRBJ2-7; CDR3 DNA: TGTGCCAGCAGCTTGAGCGCCTACGAGCAGTACTTC; CDR3 protein: CASSLSAYEQYF
V gene: TRBV27; clone size: once; CDR3 length: 16; D gene: TRBD2; J gene: TRBJ2-1; CDR3 DNA: TGTGCCAGCAGTACACATAGCGGGGGATCCTACAATGAGCAGTTCTTC; CDR3 protein: CASSTHSGGSYNEQFF
V gene: TRBV30; clone size: -; CDR3 length: 16; D gene: TRBD1; J gene: TRBJ2-2; CDR3 DNA: TGTGCCTGGAGTGTAATAACAGGGGGGAGGCCCGGGGAGCTGTTTTTT; CDR3 protein: CAWSVITGGRPGELFF
V gene: TRBV15; clone size: once; CDR3 length: 13; D gene: -; J gene: TRBJ1-4; CDR3 DNA: TGTGCCACCAGCAGAGATCAAAATGAAAAACTGTTTTTT; CDR3 protein: CATSRDQNEKLFF
V gene: TRBV6-5; clone size: -; CDR3 length: 13; D gene: TRBD1; J gene: TRBJ2-7; CDR3 DNA: TGTGCCAGCAGCATGGACAGGGGCTACGAGCAGTACTTC; CDR3 protein: CASSMDRGYEQYF
V gene: TRBV28; clone size: -; CDR3 length: 15; D gene: -; J gene: TRBJ2-6; CDR3 DNA: TGTGCCAGCAGTTTAGTCAGGGCTGGGGCCAACGTCCTGACTTTC; CDR3 protein: CASSLVRAGANVLTF
V gene: TRBV7-2; clone size: -; CDR3 length: 14; D gene: -; J gene: TRBJ2-3; CDR3 DNA: TGTGCCAGCAGCTTAGCGAGGGATAGAGATACGCAGTATTTT; CDR3 protein: CASSLARDRDTQYF
V gene: TRBV4-3; clone size: -; CDR3 length: 15; D gene: -; J gene: TRBJ2-1; CDR3 DNA: TGCGCCAGCAGCCGAGATTACTGGGGCTTCGGTGAGCAGTTCTTC; CDR3 protein: CASSRDYWGFGEQFF
V gene: TRBV11-1; clone size: -; CDR3 length: 12; D gene: -; J gene: TRBJ2-7; CDR3 DNA: TGTGCCAGCAGCTCCCCCGGCGGCGAGCAGTACTTC; CDR3 protein: CASSSPGGEQYF
V gene: TRBV27; clone size: -; CDR3 length: 15; D gene: -; J gene: TRBJ2-1; CDR3 DNA: TGTGCCAGCAGTTTAGGCCTAGTGGACTACAATGAGCAGTTCTTC; CDR3 protein: CASSLGLVDYNEQFF
V gene: TRBV10-1; clone size: -; CDR3 length: 15; D gene: -; J gene: TRBJ2-2; CDR3 DNA: TGCGCCAGCAGTGATCGCGGAGCTAGTCCCGGGGAGCTGTTTTTT; CDR3 protein: CASSDRGASPGELFF
V gene: TRBV7-2; clone size: -; CDR3 length: 16; D gene: -; J gene: TRBJ2-2; CDR3 DNA: TGTGCCAGCAGCTTAGTCGGTGGTCCGAACACCGGGGAGCTGTTTTTT; CDR3 protein: CASSLVGGPNTGELFF
V gene: TRBV6-1; clone size: -; CDR3 length: 15; D gene: -; J gene: TRBJ1-2; CDR3 DNA: TGTGCCAGCAGTGATAAGCTAAGGGCCCTGGGGGGCTACACCTTC; CDR3 protein: CASSDKLRALGGYTF
V gene: TRBV7-9; clone size: once; CDR3 length: 13; D gene: -; J gene: TRBJ2-4; CDR3 DNA: TGTGCCAGCAGCACGGGGGCCAAAAACATTCAGTACTTC; CDR3 protein: CASSTGAKNIQYF
V gene: TRBV6-1; clone size: -; CDR3 length: 15; D gene: -; J gene: TRBJ2-3; CDR3 DNA: TGTGCCAGCAGTGAAGTGGCTATTAGCACAGATACGCAGTATTTT; CDR3 protein: CASSEVAISTDTQYF
V gene: TRBV28; clone size: once; CDR3 length: 14; D gene: TRBD2; J gene: TRBJ2-2; CDR3 DNA: TGTGCCAGTTGGCGGACTAGTACGTACGGGGAGCTGTTTTTT; CDR3 protein: CASWRTSTYGELFF
V gene: TRBV18; clone size: once; CDR3 length: 13; D gene: -; J gene: TRBJ2-1; CDR3 DNA: TGTGCCAGCTCACCACGGCCGGGACCCGGACAGTTCTTC; CDR3 protein: CASSPRPGPGQFF
V gene: TRBV7-9; clone size: -; CDR3 length: 13; D gene: TRBD1; J gene: TRBJ2-4; CDR3 DNA: TGTGCCAGCAGCGACGCCGGGACAGACATTCAGTACTTC; CDR3 protein: CASSDAGTDIQYF
V gene: TRBV7-2; clone size: -; CDR3 length: 16; D gene: TRBD2; J gene: TRBJ2-1; CDR3 DNA: TGTGCCAGCAGCTTACAGCGGCCGGGACTAGGAAATGAGCAGTTCTTC; CDR3 protein: CASSLQRPGLGNEQFF
V gene: TRBV18; clone size: -; CDR3 length: 13; D gene: -; J gene: TRBJ2-7; CDR3 DNA: TGTGCCAGCTCACCAAGGACTAACTACGAGCAGTACTTC; CDR3 protein: CASSPRTNYEQYF
V gene: TRBV6-5; clone size: -; CDR3 length: 13; D gene: -; J gene: TRBJ2-2; CDR3 DNA: TGTGCCAGCTTGAGTCCGCGGACCGGGGAGCTGTTTTTT; CDR3 protein: CASLSPRTGELFF
V gene: TRBV19; clone size: -; CDR3 length: 13; D gene: TRBD1; J gene: TRBJ1-5; CDR3 DNA: TGTGCCACTATGGGGACAGACCATCAGCCCCAGCATTTT; CDR3 protein: CATMGTDHQPQHF
V gene: TRBV15; clone size: once; CDR3 length: 14; D gene: -; J gene: TRBJ1-5; CDR3 DNA: TGTGCCACCAGCAGAGGGGGGCAGTATCAGCCCCAGCATTTT; CDR3 protein: CATSRGGQYQPQHF
V gene: TRBV27; clone size: -; CDR3 length: 12; D gene: TRBD1; J gene: TRBJ1-2; CDR3 DNA: TGTGCCAGCAGCCGAACAGGGGGCGGCTACACCTTC; CDR3 protein: CASSRTGGGYTF
V gene: TRBV6-6; clone size: -; CDR3 length: 11; D gene: -; J gene: TRBJ2-7; CDR3 DNA: TGTGCCAGCAGTTACCACTACGAGCAGTACTTC; CDR3 protein: CASSYHYEQYF
V gene: TRBV18; clone size: -; CDR3 length: 13; D gene: -; J gene: TRBJ2-7; CDR3 DNA: TGTGCCAGCTCACCATTAAGTCCGTACGAGCAGTACTTC; CDR3 protein: CASSPLSPYEQYF
V gene: TRBV7-3; clone size: once; CDR3 length: 15; D gene: -; J gene: TRBJ2-7; CDR3 DNA: TGTGCCAGCAGCCCCTCTCGGTCACTTGGCCACGAGCAGTACTTC; CDR3 protein: CASSPSRSLGHEQYF
V gene: TRBV4-1; clone size: many; CDR3 length: 17; D gene: TRBD2; J gene: TRBJ2-2; CDR3 DNA: TGCGCCAGCAGCCACCCACTGCTAGCGGGATGGGCCGGGGAGCTGTTTTTT; CDR3 protein: CASSHPLLAGWAGELFF
V gene: TRBV7-3; clone size: -; CDR3 length: 13; D gene: -; J gene: TRBJ2-5; CDR3 DNA: TGTGCCAGCAGCCCGGGAACGCGGGAGACCCAGTACTTC; CDR3 protein: CASSPGTRETQYF
V gene: TRBV10-3; clone size: -; CDR3 length: 16; D gene: TRBD2; J gene: TRBJ2-7; CDR3 DNA: TGTGCCATCCAGTGGGGGGGACTAGCGGATGCCTACGAGCAGTACTTC; CDR3 protein: CAIQWGGLADAYEQYF
V gene: TRBV15; clone size: -; CDR3 length: 16; D gene: TRBD1; J gene: TRBJ2-3; CDR3 DNA: TGTGCCACCAGCAGGTCCGGGACAGGGGTCACAGATACGCAGTATTTT; CDR3 protein: CATSRSGTGVTDTQYF
V gene: TRBV5-1; clone size: -; CDR3 length: 13; D gene: -; J gene: TRBJ2-3; CDR3 DNA: TGCGCCAGCAGCTCGGACAGCCCAGATACGCAGTATTTT; CDR3 protein: CASSSDSPDTQYF
V gene: TRBV4-1; clone size: -; CDR3 length: 17; D gene: -; J gene: TRBJ2-2; CDR3 DNA: TGCGCCAGCAGCCAAGGTTTTGGGCGGAGTACCACCGGGGAGCTGTTTTTT; CDR3 protein: CASSQGFGRSTTGELFF
V gene: TRBV27; clone size: -; CDR3 length: 16; D gene: -; J gene: TRBJ2-1; CDR3 DNA: TGTGCCAGCAGTTTCCCTTACAAGAGCTCCTACAATGAGCAGTTCTTC; CDR3 protein: CASSFPYKSSYNEQFF
V gene: TRBV18; clone size: -; CDR3 length: 15; D gene: -; J gene: TRBJ1-4; CDR3 DNA: TGTGCCAGCCAATCCGGCAGATCAACTAATGAAAAACTGTTTTTT; CDR3 protein: CASQSGRSTNEKLFF
V gene: TRBV6-5; clone size: -; CDR3 length: 14; D gene: TRBD1; J gene: TRBJ2-3; CDR3 DNA: TGTGCCAGCACGTACAGGGGGCGCACAGATACGCAGTATTTT; CDR3 protein: CASTYRGRTDTQYF
V gene: TRBV6-1; clone size: -; CDR3 length: 13; D gene: -; J gene: TRBJ1-5; CDR3 DNA: TGTGCCAGCCGAGGGACAAGCAATCAGCCCCAGCATTTT; CDR3 protein: CASRGTSNQPQHF
V gene: TRBV19; clone size: -; CDR3 length: 14; D gene: TRBD2; J gene: TRBJ2-1; CDR3 DNA: TGTGCCAGTAGTGGAGTAGCGGGAGGTGATGAGCAGTTCTTC; CDR3 protein: CASSGVAGGDEQFF
V gene: TRBV10-1; clone size: -; CDR3 length: 14; D gene: TRBD1; J gene: TRBJ2-7; CDR3 DNA: TGCGCCGCCTACCTCAGGGGGCCTTCCTACGAGCAGTACTTC; CDR3 protein: CAAYLRGPSYEQYF
V gene: TRBV18; clone size: -; CDR3 length: 14; D gene: -; J gene: TRBJ1-3; CDR3 DNA: TGTGCCAGCTCACCAGGGATCTCTGGAAACACCATATATTTT; CDR3 protein: CASSPGISGNTIYF
V gene: TRBV18; clone size: once; CDR3 length: 14; D gene: -; J gene: TRBJ2-1; CDR3 DNA: TGTGCCAGCTCACAAGACAGAGTCGTCAATGAGCAGTTCTTC; CDR3 protein: CASSQDRVVNEQFF
V gene: TRBV15; clone size: -; CDR3 length: 18; D gene: TRBD2; J gene: TRBJ2-1; CDR3 DNA: TGTGCCACCAGCAGCCTGGATGGGCTAGCGGGGGGCCGCAATGAGCAGTTCTTC; CDR3 protein: CATSSLDGLAGGRNEQFF
V gene: TRBV18; clone size: once; CDR3 length: 14; D gene: TRBD2; J gene: TRBJ2-3; CDR3 DNA: TGTGCCAGCTCACCACCGTCGGGGGGGGATACGCAGTATTTT; CDR3 protein: CASSPPSGGDTQYF
V gene: TRBV6-1; clone size: -; CDR3 length: 14; D gene: -; J gene: TRBJ1-2; CDR3 DNA: TGTGCCAGCACGGGGACCACCCTGTACTATGGCTACACCTTC; CDR3 protein: CASTGTTLYYGYTF
V gene: TRBV7-3; clone size: -; CDR3 length: 14; D gene: -; J gene: TRBJ2-3; CDR3 DNA: TGTGCCAGCAGCTTACAGGGGGGTCCAGATACGCAGTATTTT; CDR3 protein: CASSLQGGPDTQYF
V gene: TRBV28; clone size: -; CDR3 length: 15; D gene: TRBD2; J gene: TRBJ2-6; CDR3 DNA: TGTGCCAGCACCGCCGGGGGGTCTGGGGCCAACGTCCTGACTTTC; CDR3 protein: CASTAGGSGANVLTF